These 21 T cell receptor beta chains originate from one sample sequenced in a study of T cell changes during pregnancy in multiple sclerosis. Clones were sequenced by immunoSEQ multiplex PCR, and TCRdb holds only the in-frame ones, with some missing. The sample consists of fewer than 50,000 clones, 85% to 95% of them appearing once. The input for sequencing was CD8+ T cells from peripheral blood mononuclear cells, taken in the third trimester of pregnancy. The receptor source for this set is a female donor with multiple sclerosis, enrolled in a pregnancy study.

This chain joins TRBV4-3 and TRBJ2-7, with 12 positions matching TRBD2. Germline trimming cut 4 bases from V and 2 bases from J; bases unmatched to any gene: 3. This CDR3 has 15 residues. Germline values: CDR1 LGHNA, CDR2 YSLEER. The CDR3 sequence: CASSLRLAGAYEQYF. The CDR3, as DNA: TGCGCCAGCAGCCTCCGACTAGCGGGAGCCTACGAGCAGTACTTC.

The chain couples TRBV2 to TRBJ2-1; the D is unclear. The CDR3 is 12 residues long. With 8 bases removed from V and 5 bases from J, the gap between germline ends came to 10 bases. Germline V gene data show CDR1 as SNHLY and CDR2 as FYNNEI. DNA for the CDR3: TGTGCCAGCTTTGAACGGGACAATGAGCAGTTCTTC. Its protein is CASFERDNEQFF.

The chain combines TRBV27 with TRBJ2-5, with TRBD2 identical over 13 bases. The trim removed 4 bases at V and 4 bases at J, leaving 12 bases unmatched. This CDR3 region has 18 residues. Germline CDR1 MNHEY, CDR2 SMNVEV (reference sequence). The DNA for the CDR3 is TGTGCCAGCAGTTCAAAAGGACTAGCGGGAGTTTTTTCAGAGACCCAGTACTTC. It specifies CASSSKGLAGVFSETQYF.

This rearrangement joins TRBV29-1 to TRBJ1-1; 8 nucleotides match TRBD1. The CDR3 extends over 16 amino acids. Germline CDR1 reads SQVTM; CDR2 reads ANQGSEA. The V gene end was trimmed by 4 bases and the J gene end by 2 bases; junction bases not matched to a gene: 12. This CDR3 is CSVGGRDRRYNTEAFF. The DNA for the CDR3 is TGCAGCGTTGGGGGCCGGGACAGGCGATATAACACTGAAGCTTTCTTT.

J is TRBJ1-5 and V is TRBV7-8, with D unclear. Germline V gene sequence: CDR1 SGHVS, CDR2 FQNEAQ. The CDR3 totals 13 residues. Trimming pared 5 bases from V and 2 bases from J, leaving 7 bases between. The chain's CDR3 is CASSPGGNQPQHF. Written as DNA, the CDR3 is TGTGCCAGCAGCCCCGGGGGCAATCAGCCCCAGCATTTT.

The chain couples TRBV5-4 to TRBJ2-7; 10 bases align to TRBD1. Trimming at V came to 2 bases and at J to 2 bases, leaving 1 base not matched to a gene. CDR3 length equals 14 residues. The germline V gene encodes CDR1 SGHNT and CDR2 YYREEE (reference sequence). This chain's CDR3 is CASSFGTGAYEQYF. CDR3 DNA sequence: TGTGCCAGCAGCTTCGGGACAGGGGCCTACGAGCAGTACTTC.

V gene TRBV19 combines with J gene TRBJ2-5; 8 bases align to TRBD1. Germline CDR1 LNHDA, CDR2 SQIVND (reference sequence). The junction had 4 bases not matched to a gene; V was cut back by 6 bases and J by 4 bases. The CDR3 consists of 13 residues. DNA for the CDR3: TGTGCCAGTAGCACAGGGGGAGGAGAGACCCAGTACTTC. It translates to CASSTGGGETQYF.

The V and J genes are TRBV30 and TRBJ2-7; 7 positions match TRBD1. Germline CDR1 and CDR2: GTSNPN and SVGIG (reference sequence). This CDR3 has 17 amino acids. Germline trimming cut 0 bases from V and 1 base from J; bases unmatched to any gene: 12. As DNA, the CDR3 is TGTGCCTGGAGTGTACAATATGAGGGGGCATCATCCTACGAGCAGTACTTC. This translates into CAWSVQYEGASSYEQYF.

This chain links TRBV5-5 with TRBJ1-4, with D possibly being TRBD1 (6 bases). Germline V gives CDR1 SGHKS, CDR2 YYEKEE (reference sequence). There are 17 residues in the CDR3. V lost 0 bases and J 0 bases, leaving 12 bases between the germline ends. For the CDR3, the DNA is TGTGCCAGCAGCTTGGACAGGGCCCCGGCAACTAATGAAAAACTGTTTTTT. This sequence encodes CASSLDRAPATNEKLFF.

The V and J genes are TRBV2 and TRBJ2-7; 8 bases match TRBD2. Germline-derived CDR1 and CDR2 are SNHLY and FYNNEI. The CDR3 extends over 12 amino acids. The V and J ends lost 10 bases and 5 bases, in that order; junction bases with no gene match: 7. Written as DNA, the CDR3 is TGTGCCATCCAGCGGGAGCGCCACGAGCAGTACTTC. It encodes CAIQRERHEQYF. Combining the CDR3 with reference TRBV2 and TRBJ2-7 gives the whole variable domain EPEVTQTPSHQVTQMGQEVILRCVPISNHLYFYWYRQILGQKVEFLVSFYNNEISEKSEIFDDQFSVERPDGSNFTLKIRSTKLEDSAMYFCAIQRERHEQYFGPGTRLTVT.

The chain combines TRBV27 with TRBJ2-7; no definite D call. CDR1 is MNHEY and CDR2 is SMNVEV in the germline V gene (reference sequence). CDR3 size: 12 residues. Trimming took off 3 bases at V and 1 base at J, with 4 bases between the two ends. CDR3 amino acids: CASSFSSYEQYF. The DNA for the CDR3 is TGTGCCAGCAGTTTTTCTTCCTACGAGCAGTACTTC.

The chain links TRBV11-2 to TRBJ2-3; 8 positions agree with TRBD2. V lost 4 bases, J lost 2 bases, and 11 bases stayed unmatched. The CDR3 consists of 17 residues. The germline gives CDR1 SGHAT, CDR2 FQNNGV. The CDR3 loop reads CASSSLSGMAPTDTQYF. The CDR3 coding sequence is TGTGCCAGCAGCTCCCTTAGCGGGATGGCACCCACAGATACGCAGTATTTT.

The V and J genes are TRBV19 and TRBJ1-4; 8 bases map to TRBD1. J gave up 8 bases and V 10 bases, and 9 bases lay outside the gene matches. In germline, CDR1 is LNHDA, CDR2 SQIVND (reference sequence). This CDR3 has 13 residues. CDR3 amino acids: CATWDRMSEKLFF. CDR3 in DNA: TGTGCCACCTGGGACAGGATGTCGGAAAAACTGTTTTTT.

The CDR3, as DNA: TGTGCCAGCAGTTACTCTAGTTGGTTTTACGAGCAGTACTTC. Protein product: CASSYSSWFYEQYF. The V gene is TRBV27, the J gene TRBJ2-7; D gene ambiguous. CDR1 is MNHEY and CDR2 is SMNVEV in the germline V gene (reference sequence). The CDR3 has 14 residues. The V and J ends lost 4 bases and 4 bases respectively, with 14 bases between them.

The chain uses TRBV6-5 and TRBJ2-3; the match to TRBD2 covers 14 bases. Germline V lookup: CDR1 MNHEY, CDR2 SVGAGI. The CDR3 consists of 16 residues. The V gene end was trimmed by 4 bases and the J gene end by 2 bases; junction bases not matched to a gene: 2. The CDR3 reads CASSWGLAGDTDTQYF. CDR3 in DNA: TGTGCCAGCAGTTGGGGACTAGCGGGAGACACAGATACGCAGTATTTT.

This clone is a singleton in its sample. The chain recombines TRBV5-4 with TRBJ2-3; 10 nucleotides match TRBD2. The CDR3 has 15 residues. Trimming at V came to 4 bases and at J to 4 bases, leaving 6 bases not matched to a gene. CDR1 is SGHNT and CDR2 is YYREEE in the germline V gene (reference sequence). CDR3 protein: CASSPSGGLADTQYF. CDR3 DNA sequence: TGTGCCAGCAGCCCTAGCGGGGGTTTGGCAGATACGCAGTATTTT.

Written as DNA, the CDR3 is TGTGCCAGCAGCTTTGGGGGACAGAGCAATCAGCCCCAGCATTTT. Amino acids: CASSFGGQSNQPQHF. The rearrangement uses TRBV7-9 and TRBJ1-5, with 7 bases matching TRBD1. CDR1 and CDR2 from the germline V gene are SEHNR and FQNEAQ (reference sequence). There are 15 residues in the CDR3. The trim removed 3 bases at V and 1 base at J, leaving 3 bases unmatched.

The chain is built from TRBV9 and TRBJ2-3; 11 bases align to TRBD1. J lost 3 bases, V lost 3 bases, and 3 bases had no gene match. Germline V CDR1 and CDR2: SGDLS, YYNGEE. The CDR3 extends over 15 amino acids. CDR3 coding DNA: TGTGCCAGCAGCGCTGGACAGGGGGCTACAGATACGCAGTATTTT. Amino acids: CASSAGQGATDTQYF.

The rearrangement joins TRBV5-1 to TRBJ2-1, with TRBD1 matching 9 bases. This CDR3 is 13 amino acids long. The V segment lost 9 bases and the J segment 7 bases; nucleotides outside the gene matches: 8. The germline CDR1 and CDR2 sequences are SGHRS and YFSETQ. In DNA, the CDR3 is TGCGCCACCCGTGGACAGGGGTGGAATGAGCAGTTCTTC. The encoded protein is CATRGQGWNEQFF.

The genes are TRBV11-2 and TRBJ2-1; 13 bases are shared with TRBD2. CDR1 and CDR2 from the germline V gene are SGHAT and FQNNGV. The length of the CDR3 is 18 residues. V shed 5 bases, J shed 8 bases, and the junction held 15 bases outside the gene matches. CDR3 region: CASSPNSGLAGAGDEQFF. For the CDR3, the DNA is TGTGCCAGCAGCCCCAATTCCGGACTAGCGGGAGCGGGCGATGAGCAGTTCTTC.

The genes are TRBV27 and TRBJ2-4, with D possibly matching TRBD1 (5 bases). V gave up 11 bases and J gave up 2 bases, with 10 bases separating them. CDR1 and CDR2 from the germline V gene are MNHEY and SMNVEV (reference sequence). The CDR3 is 12 amino acids. The CDR3 protein is CASGRSKNIQYF. The CDR3 DNA reads as TGTGCCTCAGGGCGGTCCAAAAACATTCAGTACTTC.